This T cell receptor beta chain came from a study of blood T cells in healthy people across ages. On the study more broadly: About one barcoded beta molecule per two T cells was the capture yield of template switching. Notes on the study in general: The study found more naive CD4+ cells and higher diversity in long-lived than aged donors.

J was trimmed by 2 bases and V by 4 bases; bases with no gene match: 2. Germline CDR1 and CDR2: SEHNR and FQNEAQ (reference sequence). CDR3 length equals 14 residues. Using a J-beta primer mix together with a sample-barcoded 5' primer, a second PCR was run for about 6 to 12 cycles. From the 5' RACE reads, TCRdb called clonotypes with MiXCR, one entry per CDR3 protein. The table lists approximately 1.5 million distinct CDR3 sequences, about 31% of them singletons. This clonotype was seen ten or more times. Its antigen remains unidentified. Sequencing was carried out using blood. This chain connects TRBV7-9 to TRBJ1-5, with 7 bases lining up with TRBD1. This clonotype originated in a woman younger than 45 in good health. In nucleotides, the CDR3 is TGTGCCAGCAGCTACGGGACAGGCAATCAGCCCCAGCATTTT. Protein sequence: CASSYGTGNQPQHF. Together with reference TRBV7-9 and TRBJ1-5, the CDR3 gives the full variable domain: DTGVSQNPRHKITKRGQNVTFRCDPISEHNRLYWYRQTLGQGPEFLTYFQNEAQLEKSRLLSDRFSAERPKGSFSTLEIQRTEQGDSAMYLCASSYGTGNQPQHFGDGTRLSIL.